The TCR beta chain described here comes from a study of PD-1 blockade in classical Hodgkin lymphoma. Study findings and constraints: Reports described newly diagnosed patients as having lower baseline TCR diversity than healthy donors. The study found that TCR diversity rose significantly by C4D1 in CD4+ but not CD8+ cells.

The J segment lost 10 bases and the V segment lost 5 bases, leaving 5 bases of the junction unmatched. The CDR3 has 13 amino acids. Germline loops: CDR1 SGHVS, CDR2 FNYEAQ. Using immunoSEQ multiplex PCR, the repertoire was profiled, and TCRdb retains in-frame clones only, with some absent. Among about 11,000 clones listed, about three quarters were seen once. All patients experienced relapse after autologous stem cell transplantation, and brentuximab vedotin exposure was variable. In the case of this clone: Antigen unknown.

The chain uses TRBV7-6 and TRBJ1-1; 12 positions agree with TRBD1. The sequencing here drew on peripheral blood mononuclear cells (PBMCs), taken at baseline. The clonotype was recovered from a human donor with classical Hodgkin lymphoma. As DNA, the CDR3 is TGTGCCAGCAGCACGGGACAGGGGGCTGGAGCTTTCTTT. Translated: CASSTGQGAGAFF.